This T cell receptor beta chain appears in the sequencing data of a study of vaccination and CD4 T cells after COVID-19 (dated 2022 in TCRdb). Looking at the study overall: Convalescent patients had a positive SARS-CoV-2 result on nasal swab PCR, and of these patients, nine had mild disease and one had severe disease. In the convalescent cohort there were six males and four females, among whom were two Hispanic individuals, seven Caucasians, two Asians and one multiracial person. Each participant got two doses of either the Pfizer-BioNTech BNT162b2 vaccine (n=8) or the Moderna mRNA-1273 vaccine (n=2). Post-COVID blood samples from convalescent patients were collected a median of around 100 days after diagnosis, with a range of roughly 35 to 161 days. Post-vaccine blood samples were obtained a median of around 67 days after the second vaccine dose, with a range of roughly 13 to 250 days. Culture stimuli were overlapping spike peptide pools from SARS-CoV-2 and from the common cold coronaviruses HCoV-NL63, HCoV-OC43 and HCoV-229E. Control cultures received a CEFX viral epitope pool as the positive control, an HIV-1 Nef peptide pool as the negative control, or no peptide. In 9 to 11 COVID-19 convalescent patients and 4 infection-naive healthy vaccine recipients, researchers compared the spike-specific CD4+ TCR repertoire from before mRNA vaccination with the repertoire from after. Paper-wide results and their limitations: Relatively few convalescent patients were included in the study, and early timepoints after natural infection were not analyzed. The median number of SARS-CoV-2-reactive clonotypes rose from around 20 after infection to 35 to 45 after vaccination, but the change was not significant. Of the vaccine-specific clones in convalescent patients, 304 of 307, or nearly all, reacted only to SARS-CoV-2 spike and did not cross-react with common cold coronaviruses. In convalescent patients, a median roughly 87% of post-vaccine SARS-CoV-2-reactive clones were detected only after vaccination, and vaccine-specific priming was suggested by this finding.

Unmatched junction bases come to 4, with V trimmed by 3 bases and J by 2 bases. Based on the germline V gene (reference sequence), the CDR1 and CDR2 sequences are SGHAT and FQDESV. The CDR3 runs 15 residues from the cysteine to the phenylalanine. Solely the CDR3 DNA is kept, with 45 bases framed from the first base. In light of the paper, this sample's treatment or condition label describes: roughly 10-day PBMC culture with coronavirus spike peptide pools or control peptides (ViraFEST assay). To expand antigen-specific T cells with peptide pools and then pick out the expanded clonotypes through TCR sequencing, the study relied on the ViraFEST assay. Positive SARS-CoV-2 PCR tests in the convalescent patients dated from March to December 2020, before Alpha, Beta and Delta variants emerged in the United States. More than 1.5 million PBMCs per well were cultured in IMDM with approximately 5% human AB serum and approximately 10 IU/ml IL-2, plus 10 ug/ml peptide pools. On days 3 and 7, half of the culture medium was replaced with fresh IL-2-containing medium. After nine to eleven days of culture, CD4+ T cells were isolated by negative selection with the EasySep CD4+ T cell isolation kit. PBMCs were separated from whole blood using Ficoll-Paque Plus gradient centrifugation and then either used fresh or cryopreserved at -140C. Culture conditions were generally each tested in triplicate wells.

Library creation used PCR. TCR sequencing of DNA from cultured CD4+ T cells used the Oncomine TCR Beta short-read assay at the Johns Hopkins FTIC core. Genomic DNA was extracted from the cultured CD4+ T cells with the QIAamp micro DNA kit. Oncomine TCR Beta libraries made from cultured CD4+ T cells were pooled using unique dual indexes and sequenced on an Illumina iSeq 100. Regarding the original processing steps: Non-productive sequences were filtered out, and CDR3s that did not start with C, did not end with F or W, or were shorter than 7 amino acids were discarded. The MANAFEST web application identified antigen-specific clonotypes by comparing peptide-stimulated wells against reference wells and other culture wells. An FDR below 0.05, an odds ratio above 5, and a productive frequency above 0.1% in at least two of three replicate wells were required for clones to be considered positive. A clonotype was classed as cross-reactive if the clonotype showed significant expansion both in SARS-CoV-2 spike wells and in at least one common cold coronavirus spike condition. Similarity between CDR3 sequences was evaluated in R version 3.6.1 using Levenshtein distances (stringdist) and unrooted phylogenetic trees (ape). The public sequencing data were trimmed at Q25 with fastp and processed into clonotypes with MiXCR by TCRdb, which kept only in-frame beta chains. Every CDR3 protein is listed once, alongside the most common genes and DNA of its rows. It is TCRdb's table, rather than the study itself, that gives the V and J calls and clone size. Across this sample there are under 11,000 distinct CDR3 sequences, with approximately 53% seen only once. The ten largest clonotypes hold less than 25% of the sample.

In this sample, this clonotype turned up a few times. What antigen it recognizes has not been identified. No base quality values were provided; no much bigger clone lies one nucleotide off. This TCR was recovered from a human donor who had recovered from COVID-19. What was sequenced was CD4+ T cells from blood, cultured in vitro. The sequence links TRBV11-1 to TRBJ1-2; 9 middle bases align to TRBD1. The sequence in DNA is TGTGCCAGCAGCTTGAGGACAGGGGCAAACTATGGCTACACCTTC. Translated, it gives CASSLRTGANYGYTF.